Listed below are T cell receptor beta chains from one sample, sequenced in a study of T cell responses to AZD1222 COVID-19 vaccine. Profiled with immunoSEQ multiplex PCR; TCRdb holds only in-frame clones, not every one. The sample has around 84,000 clones, 70% to 90% seen once. The material sequenced was peripheral blood, taken 28 days after the second AZD1222 dose. The receptors shown here come from an adult who received the AZD1222 COVID-19 vaccine. Each CDR3 is given with its conserved first and last residue. A D gene is named only where the DNA matches it firmly. Some rows mark clone size as missing; the rest say once, few, many or name a class of expanded clone.

V gene,clone size,J gene,D gene,CDR3 protein,CDR3 DNA
TRBV29-1,NA,TRBJ2-1,NA,CSVGGEFTGVRYNEQFF,TGCAGCGTGGGCGGGGAGTTTACAGGGGTTCGGTACAATGAGCAGTTCTTC
TRBV6-1,NA,TRBJ1-2,TRBD1,CASSEDRGPPVYGYTF,TGTGCCAGCAGTGAAGACAGGGGGCCCCCTGTCTATGGCTACACCTTC
TRBV6-4,NA,TRBJ2-3,NA,CARNLGDTQYF,TGTGCCAGAAATCTGGGGGATACGCAGTATTTT
TRBV28,NA,TRBJ1-6,TRBD1,CASSPLGGDRSIGPGSPLHF,TGTGCCAGCAGTCCCCTTGGAGGGGACAGGTCCATCGGTCCGGGTTCACCCCTCCACTTT
TRBV13,NA,TRBJ2-2,TRBD1,CASSSRDREFGGELFF,TGTGCCAGCAGCTCCCGGGACAGGGAATTTGGCGGGGAGCTGTTTTTT
TRBV5-1,NA,TRBJ2-5,NA,CASSLGQFQETQYF,TGCGCCAGCAGCTTGGGACAGTTCCAAGAGACCCAGTACTTC
TRBV20-1,NA,TRBJ2-7,NA,CSATGSYEQYF,TGCAGTGCTACAGGGTCCTACGAGCAGTACTTC
TRBV9,NA,TRBJ2-3,TRBD1,CASSSRQGATDTQYF,TGTGCCAGCAGCTCACGACAGGGGGCCACAGATACGCAGTATTTT
TRBV5-4,NA,TRBJ2-2,NA,CASSFPRGVGTGELFF,TGTGCCAGCAGCTTTCCCCGTGGGGTGGGCACCGGGGAGCTGTTTTTT
TRBV18,NA,TRBJ1-1,NA,CASSPDTLNTEAFF,TGTGCCAGCTCACCAGACACCTTAAACACTGAAGCTTTCTTT
TRBV9,NA,TRBJ2-5,TRBD2,CASSVVLAGGPETQYF,TGTGCCAGCAGCGTAGTTCTAGCGGGGGGGCCAGAGACCCAGTACTTC
TRBV19,NA,TRBJ1-6,NA,CATTAESDNSPLHF,TGTGCCACCACCGCGGAGAGCGATAATTCACCCCTCCACTTT
TRBV6-1,once,TRBJ1-1,TRBD1,CASSEQGGNTEAFF,TGTGCCAGCAGTGAACAGGGGGGGAACACTGAAGCTTTCTTT
TRBV5-1,NA,TRBJ1-1,NA,CASSLNPGIGNTEAFF,TGCGCCAGCAGCTTGAACCCGGGGATCGGGAACACTGAAGCTTTCTTT
TRBV7-6,NA,TRBJ2-1,TRBD1,CASSHLTGARVHEQFF,TGTGCCAGCAGCCACTTGACAGGGGCTAGAGTCCATGAGCAGTTCTTC
TRBV4-1,NA,TRBJ1-2,NA,CASSPPGQVYGYTF,TGCGCCAGCAGCCCCCCGGGACAAGTCTATGGCTACACCTTC
TRBV30,NA,TRBJ2-7,NA,CAWSLFRVAQGYEQYF,TGTGCCTGGAGTCTGTTTAGGGTCGCCCAGGGCTACGAGCAGTACTTC
TRBV5-1,NA,TRBJ2-3,NA,CASSLVGRDTDTQYF,TGCGCCAGCAGCTTGGTGGGCAGGGACACAGATACGCAGTATTTT
TRBV7-2,NA,TRBJ2-6,TRBD1,CASSQWPGTGATGANVLTF,TGTGCCAGCAGCCAATGGCCCGGGACAGGGGCAACTGGGGCCAACGTCCTGACTTTC
TRBV10-3,NA,TRBJ1-6,TRBD1,CAISAGQGEGGNSPLHF,TGTGCCATCAGTGCAGGACAGGGAGAGGGGGGAAATTCACCCCTCCACTTT
TRBV5-5,NA,TRBJ2-3,NA,CASSPWTEIGTDTQYF,TGTGCCAGCAGCCCTTGGACAGAGATCGGCACAGATACGCAGTATTTT
TRBV5-1,NA,TRBJ1-2,NA,CASSLDGELSYGYTF,TGCGCCAGCAGCTTGGACGGAGAATTGTCCTATGGCTACACCTTC
TRBV6-5,NA,TRBJ1-3,NA,CASSYVGRSGNTIYF,TGTGCCAGCAGTTACGTAGGACGCTCTGGAAACACCATATATTTT
TRBV10-3,NA,TRBJ1-3,TRBD1,CAISDRTGGSGNTIYF,TGTGCCATCAGTGACCGGACAGGGGGCTCTGGAAACACCATATATTTT
TRBV12-5,NA,TRBJ1-2,NA,CAIEGGQGYTF,TGTGCTATCGAAGGGGGGCAAGGCTACACCTTC